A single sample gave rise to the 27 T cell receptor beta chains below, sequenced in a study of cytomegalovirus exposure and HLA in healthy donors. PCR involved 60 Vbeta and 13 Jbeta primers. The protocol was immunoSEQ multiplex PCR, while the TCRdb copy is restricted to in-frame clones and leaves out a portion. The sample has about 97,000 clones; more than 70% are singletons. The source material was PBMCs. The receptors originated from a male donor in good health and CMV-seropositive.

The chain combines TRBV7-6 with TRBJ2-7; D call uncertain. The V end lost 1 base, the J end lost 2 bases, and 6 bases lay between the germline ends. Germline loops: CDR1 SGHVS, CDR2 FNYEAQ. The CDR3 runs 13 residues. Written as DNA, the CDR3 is TGTGCCAGCAGCTTAGAGTCGGCCTACGAGCAGTACTTC. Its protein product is CASSLESAYEQYF.

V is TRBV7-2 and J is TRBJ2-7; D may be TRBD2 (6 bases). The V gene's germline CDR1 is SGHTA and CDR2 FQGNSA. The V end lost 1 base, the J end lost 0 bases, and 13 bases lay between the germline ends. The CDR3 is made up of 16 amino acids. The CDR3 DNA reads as TGTGCCAGCAGCTTAGGGATGGGGGACTTCTCCTACGAGCAGTACTTC. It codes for CASSLGMGDFSYEQYF.

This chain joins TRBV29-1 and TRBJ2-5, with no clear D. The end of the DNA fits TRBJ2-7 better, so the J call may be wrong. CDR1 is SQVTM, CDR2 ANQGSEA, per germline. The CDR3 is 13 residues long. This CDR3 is CSVVGGDSYEQYF. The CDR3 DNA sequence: TGCAGCGTTGTCGGCGGAGACTCCTACGAGCAGTACTTC.

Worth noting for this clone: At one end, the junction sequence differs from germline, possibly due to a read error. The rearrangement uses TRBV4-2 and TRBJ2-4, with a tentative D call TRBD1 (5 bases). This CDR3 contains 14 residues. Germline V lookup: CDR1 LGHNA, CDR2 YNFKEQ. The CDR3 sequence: CASSQLPQGNSQYF. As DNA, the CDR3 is TGTGCCAGCAGCCAGCTTCCCCAGGGAAACAGTCAGTACTTC.

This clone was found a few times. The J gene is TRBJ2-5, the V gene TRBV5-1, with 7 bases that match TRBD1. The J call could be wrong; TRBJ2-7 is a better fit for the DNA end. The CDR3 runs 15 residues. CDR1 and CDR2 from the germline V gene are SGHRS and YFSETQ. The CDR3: CASSNDRVLSYEQYF. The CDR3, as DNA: TGCGCCAGCAGCAACGACAGGGTCCTTTCCTACGAGCAGTACTTC.

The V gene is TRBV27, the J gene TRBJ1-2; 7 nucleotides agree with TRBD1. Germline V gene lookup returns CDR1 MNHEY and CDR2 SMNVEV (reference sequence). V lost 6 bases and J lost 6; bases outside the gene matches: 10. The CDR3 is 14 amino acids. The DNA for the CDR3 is TGTGCCAGCAGCCCGGGACAGTCGACTAATGGCTACACCTTC. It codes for CASSPGQSTNGYTF.

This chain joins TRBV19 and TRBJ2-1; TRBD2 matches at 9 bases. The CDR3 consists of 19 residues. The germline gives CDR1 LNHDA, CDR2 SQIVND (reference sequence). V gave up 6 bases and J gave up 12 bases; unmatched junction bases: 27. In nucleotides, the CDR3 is TGTGCCAGTAGCAGCTCGGGACTAGCAAACCCCACCCGTCCGGAGGGGCAGTTCTTC. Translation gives CASSSSGLANPTRPEGQFF.

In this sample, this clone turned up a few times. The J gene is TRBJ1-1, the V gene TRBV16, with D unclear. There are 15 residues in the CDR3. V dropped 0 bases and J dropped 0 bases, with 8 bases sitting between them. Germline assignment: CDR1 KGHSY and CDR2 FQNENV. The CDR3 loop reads CASSQSGLMNTEAFF. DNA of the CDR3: TGTGCCAGCAGCCAATCGGGCCTGATGAACACTGAAGCTTTCTTT.

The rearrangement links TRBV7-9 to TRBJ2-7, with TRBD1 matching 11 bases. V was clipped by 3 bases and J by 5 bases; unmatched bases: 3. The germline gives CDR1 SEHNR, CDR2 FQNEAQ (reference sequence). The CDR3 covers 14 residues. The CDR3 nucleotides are TGTGCCAGCAGCTTGGGACAGGGGGTTAACGAGCAGTACTTC. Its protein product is CASSLGQGVNEQYF.

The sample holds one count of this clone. In nucleotides, the CDR3 is TGTGCCAGCAGCTTAACGACGGTTCGGGACGAGCAGTACTTC. Protein product: CASSLTTVRDEQYF. The chain recombines TRBV7-9 with TRBJ2-7; D remains unclear. CDR3 length: 14 amino acids. V lost 2 bases to trimming and J lost 5 bases, with 13 bases between them. Germline values: CDR1 SEHNR, CDR2 FQNEAQ (reference sequence).

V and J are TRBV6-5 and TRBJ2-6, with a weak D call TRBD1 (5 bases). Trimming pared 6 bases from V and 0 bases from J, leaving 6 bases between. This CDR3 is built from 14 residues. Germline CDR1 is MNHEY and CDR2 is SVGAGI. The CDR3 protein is CASRQVSGANVLTF. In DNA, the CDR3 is TGTGCCAGCAGACAGGTCTCTGGGGCCAACGTCCTGACTTTC.

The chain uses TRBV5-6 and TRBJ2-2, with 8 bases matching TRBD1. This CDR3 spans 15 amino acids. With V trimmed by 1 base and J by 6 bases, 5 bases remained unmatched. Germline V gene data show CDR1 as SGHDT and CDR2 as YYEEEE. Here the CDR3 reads CASSLRTGQSGELFF. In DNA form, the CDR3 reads TGTGCCAGCAGCTTGAGGACAGGGCAATCCGGGGAGCTGTTTTTT.

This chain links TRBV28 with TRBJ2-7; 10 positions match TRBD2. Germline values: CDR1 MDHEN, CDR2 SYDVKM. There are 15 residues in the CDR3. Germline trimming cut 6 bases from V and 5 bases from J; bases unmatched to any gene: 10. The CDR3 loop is CASRSVAGGGDEQYF. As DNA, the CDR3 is TGTGCCAGCAGATCCGTAGCGGGAGGAGGAGACGAGCAGTACTTC.

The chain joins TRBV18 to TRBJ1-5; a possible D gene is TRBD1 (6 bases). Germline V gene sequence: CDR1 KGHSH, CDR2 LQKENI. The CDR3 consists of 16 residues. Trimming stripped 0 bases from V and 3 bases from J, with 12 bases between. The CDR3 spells CASSPPGTGNNQPQHF. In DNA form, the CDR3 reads TGTGCCAGCTCACCACCAGGTACAGGGAACAATCAGCCCCAGCATTTT.

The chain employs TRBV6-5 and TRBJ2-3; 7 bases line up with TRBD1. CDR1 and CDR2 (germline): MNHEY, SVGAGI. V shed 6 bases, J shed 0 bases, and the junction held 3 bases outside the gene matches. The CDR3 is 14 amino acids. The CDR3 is CASRPGGSTDTQYF. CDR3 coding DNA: TGTGCCAGCAGGCCAGGGGGAAGCACAGATACGCAGTATTTT.

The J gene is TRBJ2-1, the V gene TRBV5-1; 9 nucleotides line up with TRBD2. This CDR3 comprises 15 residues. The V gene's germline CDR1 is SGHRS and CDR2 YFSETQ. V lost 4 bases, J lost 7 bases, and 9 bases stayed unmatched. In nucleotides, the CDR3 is TGCGCCAGCAGCGGAGCGGGAGGAAGTTGGAATGAGCAGTTCTTC. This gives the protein CASSGAGGSWNEQFF.

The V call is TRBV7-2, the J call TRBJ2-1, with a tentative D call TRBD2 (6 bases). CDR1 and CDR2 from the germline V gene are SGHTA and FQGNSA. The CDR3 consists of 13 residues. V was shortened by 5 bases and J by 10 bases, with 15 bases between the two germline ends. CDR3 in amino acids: CASSPRGSSEQFF. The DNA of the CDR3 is TGTGCCAGCAGCCCCCGGGGGAGCTCCGAGCAGTTCTTC.

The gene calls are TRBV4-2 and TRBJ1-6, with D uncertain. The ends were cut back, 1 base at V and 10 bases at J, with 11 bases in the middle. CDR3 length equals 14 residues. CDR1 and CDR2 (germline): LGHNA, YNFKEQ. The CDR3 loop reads CASSQGATGSPLHF. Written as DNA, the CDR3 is TGTGCCAGCAGCCAAGGAGCTACCGGGTCACCCCTCCACTTT.

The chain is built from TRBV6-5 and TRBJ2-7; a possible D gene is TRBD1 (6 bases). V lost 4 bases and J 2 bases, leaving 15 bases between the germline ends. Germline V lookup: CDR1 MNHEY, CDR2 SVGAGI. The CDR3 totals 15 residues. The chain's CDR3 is CASSFAGTGTYEQYF. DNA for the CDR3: TGTGCCAGCAGTTTCGCAGGAACAGGGACCTACGAGCAGTACTTC.

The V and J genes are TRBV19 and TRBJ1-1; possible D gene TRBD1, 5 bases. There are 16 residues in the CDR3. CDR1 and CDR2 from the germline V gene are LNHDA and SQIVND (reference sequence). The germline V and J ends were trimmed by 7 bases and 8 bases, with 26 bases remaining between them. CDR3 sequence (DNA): TGTGCCAGTATTCCTTTTAGGGGCGCCGCCCTCTCCGAAGCTTTCTTT. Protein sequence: CASIPFRGAALSEAFF.

In DNA, the CDR3 is TGCGCCAGCACCCTTCGGACCGGGACAGGGGGCAGGGATGGCTACACCTTC. Protein: CASTLRTGTGGRDGYTF. V usage is TRBV5-1 and J usage is TRBJ1-2; 12 bases are a match to TRBD1. Germline lookup yields CDR1 SGHRS and CDR2 YFSETQ. With 6 bases clipped from V and 6 bases from J, the junction kept 15 bases outside the gene matches. The CDR3 has 17 amino acids.

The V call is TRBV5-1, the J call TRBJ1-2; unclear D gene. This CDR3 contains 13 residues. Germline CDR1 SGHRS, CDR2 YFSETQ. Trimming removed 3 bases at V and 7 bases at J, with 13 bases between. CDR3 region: CASSSEMRGGYTF. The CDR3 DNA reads TGCGCCAGCAGCTCCGAAATGCGGGGTGGCTACACCTTC.

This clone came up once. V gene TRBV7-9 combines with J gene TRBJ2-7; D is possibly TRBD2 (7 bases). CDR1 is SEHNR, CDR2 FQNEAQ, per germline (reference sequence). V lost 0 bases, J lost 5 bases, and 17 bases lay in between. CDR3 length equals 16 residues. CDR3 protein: CASSLAEGGTRNEQYF. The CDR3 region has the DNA TGTGCCAGCAGCTTAGCGGAGGGGGGGACAAGGAACGAGCAGTACTTC.

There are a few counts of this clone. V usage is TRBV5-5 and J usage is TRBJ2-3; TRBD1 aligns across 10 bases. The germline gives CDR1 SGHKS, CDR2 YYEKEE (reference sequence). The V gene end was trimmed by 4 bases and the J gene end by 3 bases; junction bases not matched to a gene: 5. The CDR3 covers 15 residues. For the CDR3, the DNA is TGTGCCAGCAGCCTGTGGACAGGGGGAACAGATACGCAGTATTTT. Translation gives CASSLWTGGTDTQYF.

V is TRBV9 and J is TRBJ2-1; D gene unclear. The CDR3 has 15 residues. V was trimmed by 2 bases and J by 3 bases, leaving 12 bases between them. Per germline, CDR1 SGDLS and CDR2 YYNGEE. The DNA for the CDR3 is TGTGCCAGCAGCGTCGATTTGGTACACTACAATGAGCAGTTCTTC. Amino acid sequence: CASSVDLVHYNEQFF.

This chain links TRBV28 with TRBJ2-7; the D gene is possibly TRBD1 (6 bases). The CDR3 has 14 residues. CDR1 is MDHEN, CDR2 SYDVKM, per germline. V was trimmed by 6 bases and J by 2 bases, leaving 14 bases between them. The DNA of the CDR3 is TGTGCCAGCAGCCCGGACAGCGCACCCTACGAGCAGTACTTC. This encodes CASSPDSAPYEQYF.

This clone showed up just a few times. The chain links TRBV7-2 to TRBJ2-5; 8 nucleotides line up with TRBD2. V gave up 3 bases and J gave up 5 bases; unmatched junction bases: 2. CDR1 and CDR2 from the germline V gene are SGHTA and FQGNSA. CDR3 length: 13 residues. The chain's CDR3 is CASSFTGGETQYF. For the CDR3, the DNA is TGTGCCAGCAGCTTTACGGGGGGGGAGACCCAGTACTTC.